This T cell receptor beta chain was captured in a study of blood T cells in healthy people across ages. A sample-barcoded 5' primer and a J-beta primer mix were used in a second PCR of roughly 7 to 11 cycles. Template switching added a 12-random-nucleotide identifier to every cDNA molecule. Using its own MiXCR run on the 5' RACE reads, TCRdb lists one record per CDR3 protein. The table shows roughly 1,700,000 distinct CDR3 sequences, with about 30% occurring only once. This clonotype was seen a few times. Antigen specificity is unknown. Looked up from germline, CDR1 is DFQATT and CDR2 is SNEGSKA (reference sequence). The CDR3 is 13 amino acids. Germline trimming cut 5 bases from V and 10 bases from J; bases unmatched to any gene: 12. Study outcomes and limitations: Expanded clonotype changes were possibly confounded by unknown donor CMV status. Naive CD4+ cells and diversity were both higher in long-lived donors than in aged donors.

The source is a woman in her 30s in good health. What was sequenced was blood. The chain joins TRBV20-1 to TRBJ2-5; 8 bases map to TRBD2. The CDR3 sequence: CSAPGGGSGIQYF. The CDR3 region has the DNA TGCAGTGCTCCGGGGGGGGGCTCAGGAATCCAGTACTTC.